A single T cell receptor (beta chain) is shown here with its context. Assay used: immunoSEQ multiplex PCR; TCRdb lists only in-frame clones, some missing. There are about 2.3 million clones in the sample; 85% to 95% occur only once, and approximately 0.4% lies in the top ten. V lost 7 bases and J 3 bases, leaving 17 bases between the germline ends. CDR3 length: 15 amino acids. Per germline, CDR1 WSHSY and CDR2 SAAADI. This sample was taken from a study of shared clonotypes between healthy human individuals. Sequenced sample: naive CD4+ T cells from PBMCs. The subset denotes: CD45RA+ positively selected. This chain joins TRBV10-2 and TRBJ2-3; tentatively, D is TRBD2 (6 bases). This TCR came from a man between 18 and 35 years old in good health. Some clones in this sample may be carry-over from other donors' samples. The CDR3 sequence: CASTEWAGTTDTQYF. The CDR3 nucleotides are TGCGCCAGCACCGAGTGGGCGGGAACAACAGATACGCAGTATTTT.